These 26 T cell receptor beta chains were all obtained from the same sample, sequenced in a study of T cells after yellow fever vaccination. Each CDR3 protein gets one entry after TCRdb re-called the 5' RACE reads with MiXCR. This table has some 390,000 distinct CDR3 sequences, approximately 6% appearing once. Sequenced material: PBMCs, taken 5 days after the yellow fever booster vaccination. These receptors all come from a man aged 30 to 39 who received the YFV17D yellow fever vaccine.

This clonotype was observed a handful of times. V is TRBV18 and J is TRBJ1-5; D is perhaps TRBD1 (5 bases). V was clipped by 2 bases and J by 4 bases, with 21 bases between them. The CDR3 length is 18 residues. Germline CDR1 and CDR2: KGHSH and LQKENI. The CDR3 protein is CASSPKESAGLSNQPQHF. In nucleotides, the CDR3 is TGTGCCAGCTCACCAAAAGAATCCGCAGGGCTATCGAATCAGCCCCAGCATTTT.

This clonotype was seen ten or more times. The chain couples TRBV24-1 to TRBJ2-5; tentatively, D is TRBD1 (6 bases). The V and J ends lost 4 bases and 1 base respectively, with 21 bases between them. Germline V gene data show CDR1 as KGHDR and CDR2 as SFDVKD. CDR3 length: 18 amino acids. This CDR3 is CATSENPPDSRIQETQYF. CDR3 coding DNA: TGTGCCACCAGTGAAAACCCCCCGGACAGCAGGATCCAAGAGACCCAGTACTTC.

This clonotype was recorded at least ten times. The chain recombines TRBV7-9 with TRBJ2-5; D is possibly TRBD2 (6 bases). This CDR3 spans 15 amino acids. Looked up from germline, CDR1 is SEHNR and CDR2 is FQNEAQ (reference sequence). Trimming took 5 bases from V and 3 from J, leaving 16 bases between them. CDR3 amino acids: CASSPHGGVKETQYF. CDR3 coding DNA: TGTGCCAGCAGCCCCCACGGCGGGGTGAAAGAGACCCAGTACTTC.

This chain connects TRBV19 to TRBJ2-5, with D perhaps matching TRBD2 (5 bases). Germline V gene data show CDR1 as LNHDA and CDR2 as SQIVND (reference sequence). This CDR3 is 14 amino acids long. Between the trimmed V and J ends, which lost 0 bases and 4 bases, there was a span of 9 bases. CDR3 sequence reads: CASSIDVGRETQYF. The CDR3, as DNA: TGTGCCAGTAGTATAGATGTGGGGAGAGAGACCCAGTACTTC.

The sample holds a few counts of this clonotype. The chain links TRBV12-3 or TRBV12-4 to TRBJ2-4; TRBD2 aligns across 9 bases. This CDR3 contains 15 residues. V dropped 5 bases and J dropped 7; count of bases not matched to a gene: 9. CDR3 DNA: TGTGCCAGCAGTCCAGGACTAGCGTACGGGAACATTCAGTACTTC. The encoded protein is CASSPGLAYGNIQYF.

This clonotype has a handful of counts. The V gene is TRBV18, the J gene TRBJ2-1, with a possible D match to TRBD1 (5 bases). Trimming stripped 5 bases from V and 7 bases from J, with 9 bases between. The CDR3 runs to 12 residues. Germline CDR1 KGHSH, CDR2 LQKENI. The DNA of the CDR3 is TGTGCCAGCTCATCTAACAGGAATGAGCAGTTCTTC. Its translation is CASSSNRNEQFF.

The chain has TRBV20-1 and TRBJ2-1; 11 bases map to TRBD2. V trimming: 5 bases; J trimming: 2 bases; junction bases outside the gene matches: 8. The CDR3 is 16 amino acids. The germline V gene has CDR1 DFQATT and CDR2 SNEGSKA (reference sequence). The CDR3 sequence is CSALGLAGSPYNEQFF. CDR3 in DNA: TGCAGTGCTCTAGGACTAGCGGGTTCACCCTACAATGAGCAGTTCTTC.

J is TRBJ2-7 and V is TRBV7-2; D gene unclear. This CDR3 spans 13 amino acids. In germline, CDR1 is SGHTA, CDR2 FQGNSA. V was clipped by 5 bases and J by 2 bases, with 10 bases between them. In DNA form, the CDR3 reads TGTGCCAGCAGCCCGACACGGACCTACGAGCAGTACTTC. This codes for CASSPTRTYEQYF.

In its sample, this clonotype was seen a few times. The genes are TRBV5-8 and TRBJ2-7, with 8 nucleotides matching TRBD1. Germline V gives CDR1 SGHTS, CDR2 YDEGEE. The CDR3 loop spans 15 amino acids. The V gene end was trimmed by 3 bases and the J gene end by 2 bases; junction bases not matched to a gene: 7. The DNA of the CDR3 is TGTGCCAGCAGCTCACCAGACAGGGGTACCTACGAGCAGTACTTC. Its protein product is CASSSPDRGTYEQYF.

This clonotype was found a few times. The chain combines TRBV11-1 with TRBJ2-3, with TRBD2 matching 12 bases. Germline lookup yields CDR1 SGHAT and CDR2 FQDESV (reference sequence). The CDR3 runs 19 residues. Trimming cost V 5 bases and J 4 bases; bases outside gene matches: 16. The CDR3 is CASSGWTSGTPSRADTQYF. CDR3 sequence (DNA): TGTGCCAGCAGCGGATGGACTAGCGGGACTCCCTCACGGGCAGATACGCAGTATTTT.

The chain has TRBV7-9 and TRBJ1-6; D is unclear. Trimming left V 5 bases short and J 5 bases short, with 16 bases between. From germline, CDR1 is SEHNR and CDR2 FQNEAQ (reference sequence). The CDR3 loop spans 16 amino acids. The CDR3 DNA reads TGTGCCAGCAGCACTCACAGAAGAGCGGATAATTCACCCCTCCACTTT. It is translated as CASSTHRRADNSPLHF.

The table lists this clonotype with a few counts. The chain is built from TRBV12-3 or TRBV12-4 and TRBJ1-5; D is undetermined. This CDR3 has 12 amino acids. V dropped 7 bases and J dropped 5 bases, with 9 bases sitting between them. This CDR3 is CASTLTDQPQHF. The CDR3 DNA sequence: TGTGCCAGCACCCTTACCGATCAGCCCCAGCATTTT.

This CDR3 reads CSALSLERGAGTQYF. In nucleotides, the CDR3 is TGCAGTGCTCTCTCTTTGGAGCGGGGGGCCGGTACGCAGTATTTT. This chain uses TRBV20-1 with TRBJ2-3; 9 positions agree with TRBD2. The V gene end was trimmed by 5 bases and the J gene end by 8 bases; junction bases not matched to a gene: 14. The CDR3 runs 15 residues. CDR1 and CDR2 (germline): DFQATT, SNEGSKA (reference sequence).

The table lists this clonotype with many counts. The chain's CDR3 is CASSSRWVGDEQYF. As DNA, the CDR3 is TGTGCCAGCAGCTCCCGATGGGTAGGGGACGAGCAGTACTTC. The chain combines TRBV11-2 with TRBJ2-7, with a possible D match to TRBD1 (5 bases). Trimming pared 4 bases from V and 5 bases from J, leaving 15 bases between. Germline values: CDR1 SGHAT, CDR2 FQNNGV. This CDR3 is 14 amino acids long.

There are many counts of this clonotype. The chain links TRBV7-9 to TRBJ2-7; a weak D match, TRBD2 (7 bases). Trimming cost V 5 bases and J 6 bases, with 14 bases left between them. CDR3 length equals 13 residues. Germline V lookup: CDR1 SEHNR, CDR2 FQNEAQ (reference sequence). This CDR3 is CASSLSGGAEQYF. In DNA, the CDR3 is TGTGCCAGCAGCCTCAGTGGGGGGGCCGAGCAGTACTTC.

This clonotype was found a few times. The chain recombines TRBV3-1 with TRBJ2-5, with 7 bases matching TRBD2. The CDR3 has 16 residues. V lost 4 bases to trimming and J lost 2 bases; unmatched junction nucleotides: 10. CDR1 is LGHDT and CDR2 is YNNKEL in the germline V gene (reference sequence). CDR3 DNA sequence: TGTGCCAGCAGCCCTACCCCAGGGAGGGTGCAAGAGACCCAGTACTTC. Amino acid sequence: CASSPTPGRVQETQYF.

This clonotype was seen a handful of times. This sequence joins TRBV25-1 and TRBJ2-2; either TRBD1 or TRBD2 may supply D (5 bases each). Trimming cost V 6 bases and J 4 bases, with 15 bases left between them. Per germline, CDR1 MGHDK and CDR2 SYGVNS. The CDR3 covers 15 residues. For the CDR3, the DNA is TGTGCCAGCAGACTAGGGGAGTCTTTCACCGGGGAGCTGTTTTTT. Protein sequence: CASRLGESFTGELFF. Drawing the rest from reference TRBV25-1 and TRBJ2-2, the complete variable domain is EADIYQTPRYLVIGTGKKITLECSQTMGHDKMYWYQQDPGMELHLIHYSYGVNSTEKGDLSSESTVSRIRTEHFPLTLESARPSHTSQYLCASRLGESFTGELFFGEGSRLTVL.

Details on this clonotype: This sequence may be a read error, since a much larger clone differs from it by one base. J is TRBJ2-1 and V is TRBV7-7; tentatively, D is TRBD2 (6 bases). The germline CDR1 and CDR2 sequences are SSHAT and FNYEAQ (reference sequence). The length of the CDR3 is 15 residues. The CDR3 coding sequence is TGTGCTAGCGGCCCTTCGTCCAGCTCCTACAATGAGCAGTTCTTC. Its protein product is CASGPSSSSYNEQFF. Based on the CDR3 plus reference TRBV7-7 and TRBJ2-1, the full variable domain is GAGVSQSPRYKVTKRGQDVTLRCDPISSHATLYWYQQALGQGPEFLTYFNYEAQPDKSGLPSDRFSAERPEGSISTLTIQRTEQRDSAMYRCASGPSSSSYNEQFFGPGTRLTVL.

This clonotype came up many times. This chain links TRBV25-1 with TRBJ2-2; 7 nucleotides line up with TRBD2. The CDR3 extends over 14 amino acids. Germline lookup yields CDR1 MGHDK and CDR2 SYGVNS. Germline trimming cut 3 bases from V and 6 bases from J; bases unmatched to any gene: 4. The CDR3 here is CASSDPRGAGELFF. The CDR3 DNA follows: TGTGCCAGCAGTGATCCCCGGGGGGCCGGGGAGCTGTTTTTT.

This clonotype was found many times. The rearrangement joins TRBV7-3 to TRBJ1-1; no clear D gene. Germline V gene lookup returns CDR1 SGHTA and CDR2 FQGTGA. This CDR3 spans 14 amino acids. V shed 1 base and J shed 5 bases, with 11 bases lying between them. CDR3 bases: TGTGCCAGCAGCTTAAGCCCCTCGGATACTGAAGCTTTCTTT. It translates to CASSLSPSDTEAFF.

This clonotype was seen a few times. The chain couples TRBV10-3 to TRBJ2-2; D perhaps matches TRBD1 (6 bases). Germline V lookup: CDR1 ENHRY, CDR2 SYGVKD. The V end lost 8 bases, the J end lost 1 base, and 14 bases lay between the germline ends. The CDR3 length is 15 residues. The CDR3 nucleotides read TGTGCCATCGGTCCCGGACAGATGAACACCGGGGAGCTGTTTTTT. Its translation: CAIGPGQMNTGELFF.

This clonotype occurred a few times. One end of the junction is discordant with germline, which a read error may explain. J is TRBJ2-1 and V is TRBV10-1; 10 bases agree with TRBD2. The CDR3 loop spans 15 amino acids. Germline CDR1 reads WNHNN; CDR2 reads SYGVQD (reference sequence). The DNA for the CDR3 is TGCGCCAGCCCTGCCGAGCGGGAGGGCCAAGTTAGTGCGAATTTC. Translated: CASPAEREGQVSANF.

The chain's CDR3 is CASSLVHPPIAGTQVTGELFF. In DNA form, the CDR3 reads TGTGCCAGCAGCTTAGTCCACCCCCCCATCGCCGGGACCCAGGTTACCGGGGAGCTGTTTTTT. The V and J genes are TRBV11-2 and TRBJ2-2; either TRBD1 or TRBD2 may fit D (5 bases each). The CDR3 is 21 amino acids. V dropped 1 base and J dropped 5 bases, with 29 bases sitting between them. Germline lookup yields CDR1 SGHAT and CDR2 FQNNGV. Drawing the rest from reference TRBV11-2 and TRBJ2-2, the complete variable domain is EAGVAQSPRYKIIEKRQSVAFWCNPISGHATLYWYQQILGQGPKLLIQFQNNGVVDDSQLPKDRFSAERLKGVDSTLKIQPAKLEDSAVYLCASSLVHPPIAGTQVTGELFFGEGSRLTVL.

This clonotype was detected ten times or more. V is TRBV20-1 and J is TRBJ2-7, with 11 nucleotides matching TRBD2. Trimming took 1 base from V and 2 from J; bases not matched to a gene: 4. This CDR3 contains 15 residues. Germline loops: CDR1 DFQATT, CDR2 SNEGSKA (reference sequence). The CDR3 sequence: CSARGPGLAAYEQYF. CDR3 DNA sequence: TGCAGTGCTAGAGGGCCGGGACTAGCGGCCTACGAGCAGTACTTC.

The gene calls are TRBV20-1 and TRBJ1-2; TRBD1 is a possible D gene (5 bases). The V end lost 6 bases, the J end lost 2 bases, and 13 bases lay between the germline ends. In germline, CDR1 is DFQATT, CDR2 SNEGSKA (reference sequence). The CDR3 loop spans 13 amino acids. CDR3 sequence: CSATDSLNYGYTF. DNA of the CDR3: TGCAGTGCCACAGACAGTCTCAACTATGGCTACACCTTC.

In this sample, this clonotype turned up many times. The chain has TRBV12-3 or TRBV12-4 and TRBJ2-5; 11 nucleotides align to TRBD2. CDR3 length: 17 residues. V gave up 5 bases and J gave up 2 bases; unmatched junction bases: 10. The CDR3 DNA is TGTGCCAGCAGTCCCGGGGGGCTAGCGGGAGGACAAGAGACCCAGTACTTC. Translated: CASSPGGLAGGQETQYF.